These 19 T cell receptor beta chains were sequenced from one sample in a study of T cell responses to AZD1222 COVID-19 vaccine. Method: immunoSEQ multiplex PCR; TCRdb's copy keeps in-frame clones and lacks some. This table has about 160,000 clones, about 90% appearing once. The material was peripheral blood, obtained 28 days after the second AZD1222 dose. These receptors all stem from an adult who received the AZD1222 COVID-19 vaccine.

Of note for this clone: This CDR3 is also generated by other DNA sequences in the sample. The chain's CDR3 is CASSRGHENTEAFF. CDR3 bases: TGTGCCAGCAGTCGCGGACACGAGAACACTGAAGCTTTCTTT. V is TRBV5-4 and J is TRBJ1-1; possible D gene TRBD1, 5 bases. Germline CDR1 is SGHNT and CDR2 is YYREEE (reference sequence). V lost 5 bases and J lost 1, with 12 bases in between. This CDR3 is 14 amino acids long.

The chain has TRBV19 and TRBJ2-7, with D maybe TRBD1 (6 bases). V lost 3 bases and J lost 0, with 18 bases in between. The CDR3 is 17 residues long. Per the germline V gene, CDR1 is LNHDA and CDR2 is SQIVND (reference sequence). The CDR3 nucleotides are TGTGCCAGTAGTATGGGGGCAGGGGAAGACAGCTCCTACGAGCAGTACTTC. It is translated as CASSMGAGEDSSYEQYF.

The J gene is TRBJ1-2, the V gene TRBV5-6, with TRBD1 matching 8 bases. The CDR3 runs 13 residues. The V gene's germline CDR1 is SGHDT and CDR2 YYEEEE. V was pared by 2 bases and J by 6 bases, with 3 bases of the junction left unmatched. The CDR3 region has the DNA TGTGCCAGCAGCTTTGGACAGGGAGATGGCTACACCTTC. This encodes CASSFGQGDGYTF.

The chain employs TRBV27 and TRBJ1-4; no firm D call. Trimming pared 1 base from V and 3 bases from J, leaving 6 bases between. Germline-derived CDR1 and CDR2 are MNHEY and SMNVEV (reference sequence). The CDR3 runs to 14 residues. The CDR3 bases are TGTGCCAGCAGTTTATGGCGGTCTAATGAAAAACTGTTTTTT. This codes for CASSLWRSNEKLFF. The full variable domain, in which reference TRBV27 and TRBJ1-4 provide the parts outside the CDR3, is EAQVTQNPRYLITVTGKKLTVTCSQNMNHEYMSWYRQDPGLGLRQIYYSMNVEVTDKGDVPEGYKVSRKEKRNFPLILESPSPNQTSLYFCASSLWRSNEKLFFGSGTQLSVL.

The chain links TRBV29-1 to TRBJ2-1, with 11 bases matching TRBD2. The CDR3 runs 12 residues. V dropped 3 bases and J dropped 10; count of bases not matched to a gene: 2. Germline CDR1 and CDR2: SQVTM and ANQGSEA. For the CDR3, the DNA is TGCAGCGTTGAGACTAGCGGGGAGGAGCAGTTCTTC. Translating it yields CSVETSGEEQFF.

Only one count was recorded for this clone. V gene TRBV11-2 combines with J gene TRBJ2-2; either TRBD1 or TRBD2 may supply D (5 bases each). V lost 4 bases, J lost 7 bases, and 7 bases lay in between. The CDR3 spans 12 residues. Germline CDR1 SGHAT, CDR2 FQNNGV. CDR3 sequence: CASSWDRGELFF. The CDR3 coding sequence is TGTGCCAGCAGCTGGGACCGCGGGGAGCTGTTTTTT.

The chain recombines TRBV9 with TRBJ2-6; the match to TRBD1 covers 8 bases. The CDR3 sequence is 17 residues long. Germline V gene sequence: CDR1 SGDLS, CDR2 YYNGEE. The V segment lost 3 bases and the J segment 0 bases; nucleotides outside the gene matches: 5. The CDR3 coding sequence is TGTGCCAGCAGCGGGGGGGACAGGCCCTCTGGGGCCAACGTCCTGACTTTC. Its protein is CASSGGDRPSGANVLTF.

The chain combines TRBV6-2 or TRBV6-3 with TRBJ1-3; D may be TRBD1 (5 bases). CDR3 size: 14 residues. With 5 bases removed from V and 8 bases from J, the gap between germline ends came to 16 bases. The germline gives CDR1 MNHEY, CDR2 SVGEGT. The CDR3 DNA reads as TGTGCCAGCAGTGACGGGACTCTGGGGGACACCATATATTTT. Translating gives CASSDGTLGDTIYF.

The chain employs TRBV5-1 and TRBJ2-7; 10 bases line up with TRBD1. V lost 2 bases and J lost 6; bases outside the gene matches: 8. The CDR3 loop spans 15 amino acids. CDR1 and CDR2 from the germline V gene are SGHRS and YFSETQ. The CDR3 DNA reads TGCGCCAGCAGCTTCCGGGACAGGGGAGTTCGCGAGCAGTACTTC. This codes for CASSFRDRGVREQYF.

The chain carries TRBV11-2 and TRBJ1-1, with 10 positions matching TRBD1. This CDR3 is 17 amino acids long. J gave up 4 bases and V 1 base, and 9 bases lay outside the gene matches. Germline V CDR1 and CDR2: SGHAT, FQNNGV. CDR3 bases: TGTGCCAGCAGCTTAGGAGGGGCGGGACAGGGGTTCACTGAAGCTTTCTTT. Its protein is CASSLGGAGQGFTEAFF.

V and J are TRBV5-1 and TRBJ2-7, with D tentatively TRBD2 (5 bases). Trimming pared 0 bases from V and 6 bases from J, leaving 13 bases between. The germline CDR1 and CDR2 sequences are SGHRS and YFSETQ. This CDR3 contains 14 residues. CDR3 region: CASSLDLNGVEQYF. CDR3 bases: TGCGCCAGCAGCTTGGACTTAAACGGGGTCGAGCAGTACTTC. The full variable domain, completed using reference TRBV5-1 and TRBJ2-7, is KAGVTQTPRYLIKTRGQQVTLSCSPISGHRSVSWYQQTPGQGLQFLFEYFSETQRNKGNFPGRFSGRQFSNSRSEMNVSTLELGDSALYLCASSLDLNGVEQYFGPGTRLTVT.

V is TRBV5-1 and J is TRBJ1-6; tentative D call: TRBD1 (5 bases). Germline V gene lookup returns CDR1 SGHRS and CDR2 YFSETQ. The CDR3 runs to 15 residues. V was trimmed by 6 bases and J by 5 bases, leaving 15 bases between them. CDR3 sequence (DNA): TGCGCCAGCACCATTGGGGGGAGTAATAATTCACCCCTCCACTTT. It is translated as CASTIGGSNNSPLHF.

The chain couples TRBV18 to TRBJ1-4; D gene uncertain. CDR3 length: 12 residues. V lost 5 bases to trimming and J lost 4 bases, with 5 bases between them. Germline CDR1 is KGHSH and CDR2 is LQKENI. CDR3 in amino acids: CASSSYNEKLFF. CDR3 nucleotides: TGTGCCAGCTCATCGTATAATGAAAAACTGTTTTTT.

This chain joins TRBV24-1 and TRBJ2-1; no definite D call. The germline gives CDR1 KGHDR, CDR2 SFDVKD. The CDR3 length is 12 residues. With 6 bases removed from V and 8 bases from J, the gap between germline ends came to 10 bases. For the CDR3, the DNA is TGTGCCACCAGTAGTAGGGTTGATGAGCAGTTCTTC. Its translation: CATSSRVDEQFF.

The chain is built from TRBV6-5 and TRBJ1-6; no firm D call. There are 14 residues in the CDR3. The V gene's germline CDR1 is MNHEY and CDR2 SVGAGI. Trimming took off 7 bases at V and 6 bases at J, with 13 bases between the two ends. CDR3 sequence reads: CASTTSGTNSPLHF. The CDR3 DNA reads TGTGCCAGCACCACCAGCGGTACTAATTCACCCCTCCACTTT.

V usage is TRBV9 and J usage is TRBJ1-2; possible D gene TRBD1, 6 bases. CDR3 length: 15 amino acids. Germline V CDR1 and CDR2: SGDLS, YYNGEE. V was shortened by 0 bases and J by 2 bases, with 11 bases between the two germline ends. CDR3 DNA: TGTGCCAGCAGCGTAGCTACTGGGGGCAACTATGGCTACACCTTC. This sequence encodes CASSVATGGNYGYTF.

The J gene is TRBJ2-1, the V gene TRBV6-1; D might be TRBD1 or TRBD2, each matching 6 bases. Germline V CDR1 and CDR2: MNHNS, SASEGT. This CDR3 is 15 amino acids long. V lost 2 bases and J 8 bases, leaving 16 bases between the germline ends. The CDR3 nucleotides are TGTGCCAGCAGTGAATGGGAACAGGGAGGCGATGAGCAGTTCTTC. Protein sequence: CASSEWEQGGDEQFF.

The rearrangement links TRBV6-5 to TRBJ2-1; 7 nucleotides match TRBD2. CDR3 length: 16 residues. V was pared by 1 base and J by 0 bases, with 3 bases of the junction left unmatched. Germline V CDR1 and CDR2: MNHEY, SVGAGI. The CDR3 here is CASSYYGLGSYNEQFF. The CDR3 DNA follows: TGTGCCAGCAGTTACTACGGACTAGGCTCCTACAATGAGCAGTTCTTC.

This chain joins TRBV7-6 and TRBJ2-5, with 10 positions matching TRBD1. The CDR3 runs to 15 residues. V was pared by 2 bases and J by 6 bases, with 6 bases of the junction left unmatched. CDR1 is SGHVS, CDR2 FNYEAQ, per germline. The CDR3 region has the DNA TGTGCCAGCAGCTTAACTACCGACAGGGGGCAGACCCAGTACTTC. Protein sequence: CASSLTTDRGQTQYF.